The 18 T cell receptor beta chains below were found in one sample sequenced in a study of blood T cell repertoires in COVID-19. Sequencing was performed with immunoSEQ multiplex PCR; in TCRdb, only in-frame clones are kept and a portion is missing. This table has over 120,000 clones, over 75% appearing once. Material: peripheral blood. These receptor sequences come from a man in his 70s with acute or convalescent COVID-19.

The chain combines TRBV11-2 with TRBJ2-7; weak D call: TRBD2 (7 bases). Germline V gene data show CDR1 as SGHAT and CDR2 as FQNNGV. The CDR3 contains 16 residues. Trimming removed 1 base from V and 2 bases from J, with 15 bases in between. CDR3 DNA sequence: TGTGCCAGCAGCTTAGGTCGGGGGGCTCCCCCCTACGAGCAGTACTTC. Translating it yields CASSLGRGAPPYEQYF.

About this clone itself: Other DNA variants within this sample encode the same CDR3. V is TRBV7-8 and J is TRBJ2-7, with D possibly TRBD2 on 8 matching bases. CDR3 length: 15 amino acids. V dropped 5 bases and J dropped 5 bases, with 19 bases sitting between them. Germline V gene lookup returns CDR1 SGHVS and CDR2 FQNEAQ. CDR3 region: CASSQGGSGRHEQYF. In nucleotides, the CDR3 is TGTGCCAGCAGCCAGGGGGGCAGCGGGAGACACGAGCAGTACTTC.

The chain is built from TRBV28 and TRBJ2-5, with 9 bases that match TRBD1. Germline V gene sequence: CDR1 MDHEN, CDR2 SYDVKM. Germline trimming cut 5 bases from V and 5 bases from J; bases unmatched to any gene: 15. CDR3 length: 17 residues. For the CDR3, the DNA is TGTGCCAGCAGTCAAATTGCCGGGACAGGGTTCTCGGAGACCCAGTACTTC. This codes for CASSQIAGTGFSETQYF.

This sequence joins TRBV18 and TRBJ2-1, with D possibly TRBD2 on 7 matching bases. Trimming removed 2 bases from V and 7 bases from J, with 21 bases in between. Germline V CDR1 and CDR2: KGHSH, LQKENI. The CDR3 has 17 amino acids. CDR3 coding DNA: TGTGCCAGCTCACCATCGGGCGGGGGCTACACGGGAAATGAGCAGTTCTTC. Its protein product is CASSPSGGGYTGNEQFF. Combining the CDR3 with reference TRBV18 and TRBJ2-1 gives the whole variable domain NAGVMQNPRHLVRRRGQEARLRCSPMKGHSHVYWYRQLPEEGLKFMVYLQKENIIDESGMPKERFSAEFPKEGPSILRIQQVVRGDSAAYFCASSPSGGGYTGNEQFFGPGTRLTVL.

The CDR3 nucleotides are TGTGCCAGCAGCGTAGCGGGGGAAGAGACCCAGTACTTC. Its translation: CASSVAGEETQYF. V and J are TRBV9 and TRBJ2-5; D might be TRBD2 (6 bases). The CDR3 contains 13 residues. V lost 0 bases to trimming and J lost 3 bases, with 6 bases between them. Germline CDR1 is SGDLS and CDR2 is YYNGEE. The full variable domain, with the rest looked up from reference TRBV9 and TRBJ2-5, is DSGVTQTPKHLITATGQRVTLRCSPRSGDLSVYWYQQSLDQGLQFLIQYYNGEERAKGNILERFSAQQFPDLHSELNLSSLELGDSALYFCASSVAGEETQYFGPGTRLLVL.

Only one count was recorded for this clone. The V call is TRBV7-3, the J call TRBJ2-3; 10 nucleotides align to TRBD2. Germline lookup yields CDR1 SGHTA and CDR2 FQGTGA. CDR3 length: 16 residues. The J segment lost 0 bases and the V segment lost 5 bases, leaving 5 bases of the junction unmatched. The CDR3 loop is CASSKNSGGSTDTQYF. CDR3 bases: TGTGCCAGCAGCAAAAATAGCGGGGGGAGCACAGATACGCAGTATTTT.

The chain is built from TRBV3-1 (or the pseudogene TRBV3-2) and TRBJ2-1; 9 bases match TRBD2. Germline lookup yields CDR1 LGHDT and CDR2 YNNKEL (reference sequence). The CDR3 is 15 amino acids. Trimming took 0 bases from V and 10 from J; bases not matched to a gene: 7. The CDR3 loop is CASSQDASGKREQFF. DNA of the CDR3: TGTGCCAGCAGCCAAGATGCTAGCGGGAAAAGAGAGCAGTTCTTC.

The chain employs TRBV28 and TRBJ1-2, with 8 bases fitting TRBD1. Germline V lookup: CDR1 MDHEN, CDR2 SYDVKM. The CDR3 is made up of 14 amino acids. The ends lost 4 bases at V and 4 bases at J; junction bases unmatched: 5. The CDR3 reads CASSYPGGLYGYTF. CDR3 nucleotide sequence: TGTGCCAGCAGTTACCCAGGGGGCCTCTATGGCTACACCTTC.

This clone was found once. The chain combines TRBV19 with TRBJ1-5, with D possibly being TRBD1 (6 bases). Between the trimmed V and J ends, which lost 3 bases and 2 bases, there was a span of 17 bases. Germline V CDR1 and CDR2: LNHDA, SQIVND (reference sequence). The CDR3 extends over 17 amino acids. CDR3: CASSIFPGAGGNQPQHF. The CDR3 bases are TGTGCCAGTAGTATTTTTCCAGGGGCTGGGGGCAATCAGCCCCAGCATTTT.

The chain joins TRBV19 to TRBJ2-7; tentatively, D is TRBD2 (6 bases). Germline CDR1 LNHDA, CDR2 SQIVND (reference sequence). V lost 7 bases and J 2 bases, leaving 15 bases between the germline ends. This CDR3 has 14 amino acids. The CDR3 DNA reads TGTGCCAGTACCGCGGGGAACAGCCCCTACGAGCAGTACTTC. Its protein is CASTAGNSPYEQYF.

V gene TRBV2 combines with J gene TRBJ2-5, with a tentative D call TRBD2 (6 bases). Trimming shortened V by 6 bases and J by 7 bases, and 18 bases separated the two germline ends. Germline V gives CDR1 SNHLY, CDR2 FYNNEI. The CDR3 is 14 amino acids. The CDR3 DNA reads TGTGCCAGCAGCGGGGAGGCCAGTCTAGGGACCCAGTACTTC. This gives the protein CASSGEASLGTQYF. Together with reference TRBV2 and TRBJ2-5, the CDR3 gives the full variable domain: EPEVTQTPSHQVTQMGQEVILRCVPISNHLYFYWYRQILGQKVEFLVSFYNNEISEKSEIFDDQFSVERPDGSNFTLKIRSTKLEDSAMYFCASSGEASLGTQYFGPGTRLLVL.

V is TRBV10-2 and J is TRBJ1-4; 9 bases map to TRBD1. The V and J ends lost 0 bases and 7 bases, in that order; junction bases with no gene match: 12. Per the germline V gene, CDR1 is WSHSY and CDR2 is SAAADI. The CDR3 has 18 amino acids. CDR3 nucleotide sequence: TGCGCCAGCAGTGAGTCGAGGGACAGGGAAATGTCAGGTGAAAAACTGTTTTTT. Residues: CASSESRDREMSGEKLFF.

The chain couples TRBV15 to TRBJ2-3; TRBD2 agrees at 13 bases. Germline V gene data show CDR1 as LNHNV and CDR2 as YYDKDF (reference sequence). This CDR3 is built from 18 residues. V dropped 4 bases and J dropped 2; count of bases not matched to a gene: 9. The CDR3 nucleotides are TGTGCCACCAGCACCCGGAGGACTAGCGGGGGAAACACAGATACGCAGTATTTT. Protein: CATSTRRTSGGNTDTQYF.

The rearrangement joins TRBV27 to TRBJ2-7, with TRBD1 matching over 7 bases. There are 13 residues in the CDR3. Germline V lookup: CDR1 MNHEY, CDR2 SMNVEV (reference sequence). Trimming cost V 5 bases and J 5 bases; bases outside gene matches: 6. The DNA of the CDR3 is TGTGCCAGCAGTCCCTCCGACAGGGACGAGCAGTACTTC. It is translated as CASSPSDRDEQYF.

CDR3 in amino acids: CASSLETGGNNSPLHF. In DNA form, the CDR3 reads TGTGCCAGCAGCTTGGAGACAGGGGGGAATAATTCACCCCTCCACTTT. The chain combines TRBV5-4 with TRBJ1-6; TRBD1 matches 9 bases. V gave up 0 bases and J gave up 5 bases; unmatched junction bases: 3. Germline CDR1 is SGHNT and CDR2 is YYREEE (reference sequence). The CDR3 has 16 amino acids.

J is TRBJ2-1 and V is TRBV7-7; 10 bases line up with TRBD1. Germline V lookup: CDR1 SSHAT, CDR2 FNYEAQ (reference sequence). There are 18 residues in the CDR3. V trimming: 2 bases; J trimming: 5 bases; junction bases outside the gene matches: 12. Here the CDR3 DNA reads TGTGCCAGCAGCTTATTTTTGACTGGGACAGGGGTAAACAATGAGCAGTTCTTC. It is translated as CASSLFLTGTGVNNEQFF.

This clone has only a few counts. The chain has TRBV19 and TRBJ1-1; D may be TRBD1 (6 bases). Germline V lookup: CDR1 LNHDA, CDR2 SQIVND (reference sequence). V was clipped by 5 bases and J by 0 bases, with 13 bases between them. The CDR3 is 15 residues long. The CDR3: CASSRPDSLNTEAFF. The DNA for the CDR3 is TGTGCCAGTAGTCGCCCGGACAGCTTGAACACTGAAGCTTTCTTT.

This chain joins TRBV2 and TRBJ1-1; a weak D match, TRBD1 (6 bases). CDR1 is SNHLY and CDR2 is FYNNEI in the germline V gene. V lost 4 bases and J lost 0, with 9 bases in between. The CDR3 sequence is 14 residues long. The CDR3 sequence: CASSVQGMNTEAFF. In nucleotides, the CDR3 is TGTGCCAGCAGTGTACAGGGTATGAACACTGAAGCTTTCTTT.